This passage covers 25 T cell receptor beta chains from one sample sequenced in a study of blood T cells in healthy people across ages. Primers used in a second PCR of about 7 to 12 cycles were a sample-barcoded 5' primer and a J-beta primer mix. TCRdb analysed the 5' RACE reads with MiXCR anew, one entry per CDR3 protein. The sample shows roughly 1.5 million distinct CDR3 sequences, 40% to 45% of them seen only once. The specimen sequenced was blood. The origin of the receptors is a woman between 18 and 29 years old in good health.

J is TRBJ2-1 and V is TRBV14; 7 nucleotides line up with TRBD1. This CDR3 is 15 amino acids long. CDR1 is SGHDN and CDR2 is FVKESK in the germline V gene. The trim removed 0 bases at V and 6 bases at J, leaving 5 bases unmatched. The CDR3 here is CASSQDRNRGNEQFF. The DNA for the CDR3 is TGTGCCAGCAGCCAAGATCGGAACAGGGGCAATGAGCAGTTCTTC. The full variable domain, with the rest looked up from reference TRBV14 and TRBJ2-1, is EAGVTQFPSHSVIEKGQTVTLRCDPISGHDNLYWYRRVMGKEIKFLLHFVKESKQDESGMPNNRFLAERTGGTYSTLKVQPAELEDSGVYFCASSQDRNRGNEQFFGPGTRLTVL.

This clonotype was seen only a few times. This sequence joins TRBV6-2 or TRBV6-3 and TRBJ2-1, with D possibly matching TRBD2 (5 bases). The J call may be incorrect, as the DNA end agrees better with TRBJ2-7. Germline CDR1 reads MNHEY; CDR2 reads SVGEGT. The CDR3 length is 16 residues. CDR3 in amino acids: CASSYSIPGTYNEQYF. In nucleotides, the CDR3 is TGTGCCAGCAGTTACTCGATACCGGGAACCTACAATGAGCAGTACTTC.

This clonotype has only a few counts. This chain connects TRBV7-6 to TRBJ2-4; 9 bases align to TRBD1. The DNA end is a closer match to TRBJ2-7, so the J assignment may be wrong. This CDR3 contains 15 residues. Looked up from germline, CDR1 is SGHVS and CDR2 is FNYEAQ. This CDR3 reads CASSPGQGRNYEQYF. The CDR3, as DNA: TGTGCCAGCAGCCCAGGACAGGGGAGAAACTACGAGCAGTACTTC.

The chain recombines TRBV2 with TRBJ2-1; 8 bases agree with TRBD2. Trimming at V came to 8 bases and at J to 7 bases, leaving 10 bases not matched to a gene. The germline gives CDR1 SNHLY, CDR2 FYNNEI. The CDR3 is 14 amino acids. This CDR3 reads CASVPSGSFNEQFF. In DNA, the CDR3 is TGTGCCAGCGTTCCGAGCGGGAGTTTTAATGAGCAGTTCTTC.

The CDR3 DNA follows: TGTGCCAGTAGTATCCCGCTGGGGGGGCGATCTGAGCAGTTCTTC. Its translation: CASSIPLGGRSEQFF. The chain links TRBV19 to TRBJ2-1; perhaps TRBD2 as D (7 bases). V was clipped by 3 bases and J by 9 bases, with 18 bases between them. Germline assignment: CDR1 LNHDA and CDR2 SQIVND (reference sequence). CDR3 length: 15 amino acids.

In this sample, this clonotype turned up a few times. This rearrangement joins TRBV5-4 to TRBJ2-1; 7 nucleotides match TRBD2. V shed 4 bases and J 6 bases; nucleotides not matched to a gene: 4. The germline V gene encodes CDR1 SGHNT and CDR2 YYREEE (reference sequence). This CDR3 has 13 amino acids. The CDR3 DNA reads TGTGCCAGCAGCACCACTAGCGCCAATGAGCAGTTCTTC. Translation: CASSTTSANEQFF.

V is TRBV12-3 or TRBV12-4 and J is TRBJ2-3; 9 nucleotides agree with TRBD2. The CDR3 loop spans 16 amino acids. Trimming removed 3 bases from V and 4 bases from J; junction bases left unmatched: 8. The CDR3 DNA reads as TGTGCCAGCAGTTTGCTTCTAGCGGGGTGGGCAGATACGCAGTATTTT. Translation gives CASSLLLAGWADTQYF.

This clonotype was seen a handful of times. The V call is TRBV20-1, the J call TRBJ1-2; unclear D gene. CDR3 length: 12 amino acids. CDR1 and CDR2 (germline): DFQATT, SNEGSKA (reference sequence). The V gene lost 6 bases and the J gene lost 3 bases, with 11 bases spanning the gap. The chain's CDR3 is CSAQRSDYGYTF. The DNA for the CDR3 is TGCAGTGCCCAGAGGTCGGACTATGGCTACACCTTC.

The table lists this clonotype with a few counts. V usage is TRBV20-1 and J usage is TRBJ2-7; 7 bases line up with TRBD1. From germline, CDR1 is DFQATT and CDR2 SNEGSKA (reference sequence). The CDR3 is made up of 14 amino acids. With V trimmed by 6 bases and J by 3 bases, 11 bases remained unmatched. The CDR3 sequence is CSAYLRQGFYEQYF. In nucleotides, the CDR3 is TGCAGTGCCTACCTGAGACAGGGTTTCTACGAGCAGTACTTC.

This clonotype showed up just a few times. The rearrangement joins TRBV14 to TRBJ2-1; D is unclear. V was shortened by 1 base and J by 4 bases, with 14 bases between the two germline ends. The CDR3 covers 16 residues. Germline V gene sequence: CDR1 SGHDN, CDR2 FVKESK. CDR3 nucleotide sequence: TGTGCCAGCAGCCAAGCCTGGATGGGTGGTTACAATGAGCAGTTCTTC. Amino acids: CASSQAWMGGYNEQFF.

There are a few counts of this clonotype. The rearrangement links TRBV4-1 to TRBJ2-7; 10 nucleotides line up with TRBD1. The better agreement between TRBJ2-4 and the DNA end casts doubt on the J call. The CDR3 extends over 14 amino acids. Germline V gene data show CDR1 as MGHRA and CDR2 as YSYEKL. The CDR3 spells CASSPPTGGSIQYF. As DNA, the CDR3 is TGCGCCAGCAGCCCTCCGACAGGGGGCAGCATTCAGTACTTC.

The chain recombines TRBV7-2 with TRBJ1-5, with D uncertain. Trimming stripped 4 bases from V and 1 base from J, with 14 bases between. This CDR3 comprises 16 residues. In germline, CDR1 is SGHTA, CDR2 FQGNSA. The CDR3 coding sequence is TGTGCCAGCAGCTCTCGGGAGTGGCGGAGCAATCAGCCCCAGCATTTT. Residues: CASSSREWRSNQPQHF.

Comments on this clonotype: The junction differs from germline at one of its ends, possibly a read error. V and J are TRBV20-1 and TRBJ2-7; D perhaps matches TRBD1 (6 bases). The CDR3 extends over 14 amino acids. Germline CDR1 DFQATT, CDR2 SNEGSKA (reference sequence). The CDR3 nucleotides read TGCAGTGCCCCCGGACAGCCGATTTCCTACAAGCAGTACTTC. Its translation is CSAPGQPISYKQYF.

This chain links TRBV20-1 with TRBJ2-1, with no clear D. The CDR3 extends over 14 amino acids. Trimming pared 3 bases from V and 3 bases from J, leaving 12 bases between. From germline, CDR1 is DFQATT and CDR2 SNEGSKA (reference sequence). DNA for the CDR3: TGCAGTGCTAGCGGCACGAATGTCTACAATGAGCAGTTCTTC. This translates into CSASGTNVYNEQFF.

The V and J genes are TRBV9 and TRBJ2-1, with D maybe TRBD2 (5 bases). Germline V gene data show CDR1 as SGDLS and CDR2 as YYNGEE. The CDR3 contains 15 residues. V lost 5 bases and J 4 bases, leaving 16 bases between the germline ends. The CDR3, as DNA: TGTGCCAGCAGTAAGACGGGGTGGGCATACAATGAGCAGTTCTTC. It yields the protein CASSKTGWAYNEQFF.

This clonotype was seen a few times. V is TRBV5-1 and J is TRBJ1-1; D perhaps matches TRBD1 (6 bases). The germline V and J ends were trimmed by 4 bases and 6 bases, with 13 bases remaining between them. The germline gives CDR1 SGHRS, CDR2 YFSETQ. This CDR3 contains 13 residues. The CDR3 region is CASSGDNDAEAFF. The DNA of the CDR3 is TGCGCCAGCAGCGGGGACAACGACGCTGAAGCTTTCTTT. Looking up the rest from reference TRBV5-1 and TRBJ1-1 gives the full variable domain: KAGVTQTPRYLIKTRGQQVTLSCSPISGHRSVSWYQQTPGQGLQFLFEYFSETQRNKGNFPGRFSGRQFSNSRSEMNVSTLELGDSALYLCASSGDNDAEAFFGQGTRLTVV.

This rearrangement joins TRBV7-2 to TRBJ1-6, with D perhaps TRBD1 (6 bases). CDR1 and CDR2 (germline): SGHTA, FQGNSA. Trimming left V 5 bases short and J 6 bases short, with 20 bases between. The CDR3 is made up of 17 amino acids. The CDR3 sequence is CASSGGVGDISNSPLHF. As DNA, the CDR3 is TGTGCCAGCAGCGGAGGGGTGGGGGACATTTCTAATTCACCCCTCCACTTT.

The V call is TRBV11-2, the J call TRBJ1-2, with 11 bases aligning to TRBD1. The germline V gene encodes CDR1 SGHAT and CDR2 FQNNGV. The CDR3 has 18 residues. V lost 6 bases to trimming and J lost 0 bases; unmatched junction nucleotides: 12. This CDR3 is CASRPSGTGGLANYGYTF. For the CDR3, the DNA is TGTGCCAGCAGACCATCCGGGACAGGGGGTTTAGCTAACTATGGCTACACCTTC.

V is TRBV7-2 and J is TRBJ2-5; weak D call: TRBD1 (5 bases). Trimming removed 0 bases at V and 3 bases at J, with 8 bases between. From germline, CDR1 is SGHTA and CDR2 FQGNSA. The CDR3 loop spans 14 amino acids. In DNA form, the CDR3 reads TGTGCCAGCAGCTTAGCACAGGCTAAAGAGACCCAGTACTTC. Translated, it gives CASSLAQAKETQYF.

The chain uses TRBV28 and TRBJ2-1; 11 bases fit TRBD2. CDR1 is MDHEN, CDR2 SYDVKM, per germline. The ends lost 7 bases at V and 5 bases at J; junction bases unmatched: 10. This CDR3 comprises 16 residues. CDR3 sequence: CASNFWASGRHNEQFF. CDR3 DNA: TGTGCCAGCAACTTTTGGGCTAGCGGGAGGCACAATGAGCAGTTCTTC.

To note about this clonotype: A clone one base away is much larger, so this may be a read error. The V call is TRBV6-4, the J call TRBJ2-2, with 7 bases fitting TRBD2. Germline assignment: CDR1 MRHNA and CDR2 SNTAGT. The CDR3 covers 13 residues. The CDR3 DNA reads TGTGCCAGCAGCGGGACTACCACCAGGGAGCTGTTTTTT. Its translation: CASSGTTTRELFF.

This clonotype was seen only once. V gene TRBV20-1 combines with J gene TRBJ2-5; TRBD1 matches at 8 bases. V dropped 5 bases and J dropped 1; count of bases not matched to a gene: 9. The length of the CDR3 is 15 residues. CDR1 and CDR2 from the germline V gene are DFQATT and SNEGSKA (reference sequence). CDR3 bases: TGCAGTGCTCCTGATCCTGGACAGGGCCAAGAGACCCAGTACTTC. It yields the protein CSAPDPGQGQETQYF.

This clonotype has just a few counts. The chain carries TRBV12-5 and TRBJ2-3; D not certain. The CDR3 extends over 15 amino acids. In germline, CDR1 is LGHNT, CDR2 FRNRAP. Trimming stripped 6 bases from V and 1 base from J, with 14 bases between. CDR3 sequence reads: CASGPNTPGTDTQYF. The CDR3 nucleotides read TGTGCTAGTGGACCCAATACACCCGGCACAGATACGCAGTATTTT.

This clonotype was detected only a few times. This CDR3 reads CSVEGQGLEQYF. DNA for the CDR3: TGCAGCGTTGAAGGTCAGGGGTTGGAGCAGTACTTC. The gene calls are TRBV29-1 and TRBJ2-5; maybe TRBD1 (6 bases). Trimming removed 1 base from V and 11 bases from J, with 14 bases in between. CDR3 length: 12 residues. Germline CDR1 SQVTM, CDR2 ANQGSEA.

This clonotype appeared a few times. This chain connects TRBV6-2 or TRBV6-3 to TRBJ2-7; 13 bases agree with TRBD2. V shed 6 bases and J 0 bases; nucleotides not matched to a gene: 11. The CDR3 spans 18 residues. CDR1 and CDR2 from the germline V gene are MNHEY and SVGEGT. In DNA, the CDR3 is TGTGCCAGCAGCTCTCTCTTAGGGACTAGCGGGGACTCCTACGAGCAGTACTTC. Translating gives CASSSLLGTSGDSYEQYF.